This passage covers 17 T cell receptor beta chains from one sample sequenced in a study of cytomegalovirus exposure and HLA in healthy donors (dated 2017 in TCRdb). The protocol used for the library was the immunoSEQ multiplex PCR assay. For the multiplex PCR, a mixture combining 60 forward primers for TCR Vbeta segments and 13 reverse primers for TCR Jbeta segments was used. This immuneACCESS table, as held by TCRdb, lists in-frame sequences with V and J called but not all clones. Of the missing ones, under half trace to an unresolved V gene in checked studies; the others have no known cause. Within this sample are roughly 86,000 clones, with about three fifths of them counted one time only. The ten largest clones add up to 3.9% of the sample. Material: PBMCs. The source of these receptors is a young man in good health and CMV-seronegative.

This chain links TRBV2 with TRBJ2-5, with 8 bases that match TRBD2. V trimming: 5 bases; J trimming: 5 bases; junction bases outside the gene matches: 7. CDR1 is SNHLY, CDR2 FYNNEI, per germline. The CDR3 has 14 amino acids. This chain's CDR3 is CASSIAGGEETQYF. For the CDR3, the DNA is TGTGCCAGCAGTATCGCGGGAGGTGAGGAGACCCAGTACTTC.

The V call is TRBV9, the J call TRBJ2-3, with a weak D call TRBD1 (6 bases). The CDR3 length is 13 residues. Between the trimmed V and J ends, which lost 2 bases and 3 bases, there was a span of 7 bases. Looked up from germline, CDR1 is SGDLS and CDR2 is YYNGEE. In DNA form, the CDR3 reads TGTGCCAGCAGCGTGGACAGTACAGATACGCAGTATTTT. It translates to CASSVDSTDTQYF. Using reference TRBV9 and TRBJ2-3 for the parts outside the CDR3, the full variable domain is DSGVTQTPKHLITATGQRVTLRCSPRSGDLSVYWYQQSLDQGLQFLIQYYNGEERAKGNILERFSAQQFPDLHSELNLSSLELGDSALYFCASSVDSTDTQYFGPGTRLTVL.

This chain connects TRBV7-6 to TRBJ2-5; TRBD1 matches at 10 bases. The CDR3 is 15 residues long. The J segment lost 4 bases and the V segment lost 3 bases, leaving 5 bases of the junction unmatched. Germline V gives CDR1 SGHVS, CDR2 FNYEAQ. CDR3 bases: TGTGCCAGCAGCTTTGGGACAGGGGAAGGAGAGACCCAGTACTTC. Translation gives CASSFGTGEGETQYF.

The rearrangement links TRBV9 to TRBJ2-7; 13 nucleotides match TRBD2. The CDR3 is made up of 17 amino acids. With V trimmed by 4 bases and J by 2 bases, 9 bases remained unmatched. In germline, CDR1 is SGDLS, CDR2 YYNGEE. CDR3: CASSPRPGTSGTYEQYF. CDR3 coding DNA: TGTGCCAGCAGCCCTAGACCTGGGACTAGCGGGACCTACGAGCAGTACTTC.

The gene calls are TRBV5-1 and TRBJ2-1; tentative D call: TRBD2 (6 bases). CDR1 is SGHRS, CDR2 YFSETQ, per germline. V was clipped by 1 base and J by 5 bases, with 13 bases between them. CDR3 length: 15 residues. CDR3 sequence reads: CASSLRSGVNNEQFF. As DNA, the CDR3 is TGCGCCAGCAGCTTGCGGTCGGGAGTAAACAATGAGCAGTTCTTC.

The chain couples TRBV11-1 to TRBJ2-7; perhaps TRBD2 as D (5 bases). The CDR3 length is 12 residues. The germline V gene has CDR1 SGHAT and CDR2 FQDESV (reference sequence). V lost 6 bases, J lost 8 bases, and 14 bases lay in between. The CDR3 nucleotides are TGTGCCAGCAGTAGCCATCGGGGTCAGCAGTACTTC. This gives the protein CASSSHRGQQYF. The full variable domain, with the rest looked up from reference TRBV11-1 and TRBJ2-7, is EAEVAQSPRYKITEKSQAVAFWCDPISGHATLYWYRQILGQGPELLVQFQDESVVDDSQLPKDRFSAERLKGVDSTLKIQPAELGDSAMYLCASSSHRGQQYFGPGTRLTVT.

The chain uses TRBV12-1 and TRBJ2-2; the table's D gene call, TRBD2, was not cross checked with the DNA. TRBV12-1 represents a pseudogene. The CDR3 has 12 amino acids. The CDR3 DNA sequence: TGTGCCAGCAGCCCCGACACCGGGGAGCTGTTTTTT. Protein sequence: CASSPDTGELFF.

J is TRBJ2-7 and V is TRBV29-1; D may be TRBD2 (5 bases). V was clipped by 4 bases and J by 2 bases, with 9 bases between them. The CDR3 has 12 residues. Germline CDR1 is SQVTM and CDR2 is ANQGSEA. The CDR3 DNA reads TGCAGCGTTGCGGGGAATGCCTACGAGCAGTACTTC. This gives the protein CSVAGNAYEQYF.

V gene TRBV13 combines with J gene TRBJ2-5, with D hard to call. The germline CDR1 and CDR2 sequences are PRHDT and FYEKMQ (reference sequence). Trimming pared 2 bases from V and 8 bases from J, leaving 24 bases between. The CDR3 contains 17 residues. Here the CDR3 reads CASSLRDQSESTGTQYF. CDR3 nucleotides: TGTGCCAGCAGCTTAAGAGACCAGTCGGAGAGCACCGGTACCCAGTACTTC.

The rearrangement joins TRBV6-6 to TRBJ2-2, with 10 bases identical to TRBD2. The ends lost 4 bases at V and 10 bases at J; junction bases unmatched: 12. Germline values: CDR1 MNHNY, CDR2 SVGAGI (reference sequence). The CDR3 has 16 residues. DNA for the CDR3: TGTGCCAGCAGTTCTTGGACTAGCGGATTTGTGAAGGAGCTGTTTTTT. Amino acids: CASSSWTSGFVKELFF.

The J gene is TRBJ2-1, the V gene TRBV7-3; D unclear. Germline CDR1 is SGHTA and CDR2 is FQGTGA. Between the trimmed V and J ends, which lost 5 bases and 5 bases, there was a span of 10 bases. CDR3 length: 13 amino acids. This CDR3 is CASSTPEDNEQFF. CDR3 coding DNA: TGTGCCAGCAGCACGCCCGAGGACAATGAGCAGTTCTTC.

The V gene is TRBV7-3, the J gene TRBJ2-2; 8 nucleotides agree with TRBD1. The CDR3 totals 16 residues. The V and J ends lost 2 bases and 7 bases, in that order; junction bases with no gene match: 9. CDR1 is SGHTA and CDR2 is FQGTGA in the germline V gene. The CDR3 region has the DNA TGTGCCAGCAGCTTAGGACTGACAGGGGCCAGCGGGGAGCTGTTTTTT. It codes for CASSLGLTGASGELFF.

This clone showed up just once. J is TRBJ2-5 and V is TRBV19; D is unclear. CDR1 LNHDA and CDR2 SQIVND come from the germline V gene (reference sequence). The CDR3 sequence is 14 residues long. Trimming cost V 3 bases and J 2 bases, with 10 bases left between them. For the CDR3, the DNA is TGTGCCAGTAGTATCGGTCTCCTACAAGAGACCCAGTACTTC. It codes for CASSIGLLQETQYF. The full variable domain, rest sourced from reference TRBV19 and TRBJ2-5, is DGGITQSPKYLFRKEGQNVTLSCEQNLNHDAMYWYRQDPGQGLRLIYYSQIVNDFQKGDIAEGYSVSREKKESFPLTVTSAQKNPTAFYLCASSIGLLQETQYFGPGTRLLVL.

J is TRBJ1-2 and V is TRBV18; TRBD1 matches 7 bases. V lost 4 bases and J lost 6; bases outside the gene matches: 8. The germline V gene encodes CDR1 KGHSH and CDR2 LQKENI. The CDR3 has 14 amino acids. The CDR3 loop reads CASSRLGTEDGYTF. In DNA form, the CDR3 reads TGTGCCAGCTCACGACTTGGGACAGAGGATGGCTACACCTTC.

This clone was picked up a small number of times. CDR3 DNA sequence: TGTGCCAGCAGCCAAGGGTGGAACAGGGTAGGAGAGACCCAGTACTTC. Its translation: CASSQGWNRVGETQYF. V and J are TRBV14 and TRBJ2-5, with D possibly matching TRBD1 (6 bases). The CDR3 sequence is 16 residues long. The V end lost 1 base, the J end lost 4 bases, and 16 bases lay between the germline ends. Germline V gives CDR1 SGHDN, CDR2 FVKESK.

CDR3 in DNA: TGTGCCAGCAGCTTAGGCCTAGCGGGGGGGGCCAAAAACATTCAGTACTTC. Protein sequence: CASSLGLAGGAKNIQYF. This chain joins TRBV7-3 and TRBJ2-4, with 12 bases aligning to TRBD2. Germline V gene lookup returns CDR1 SGHTA and CDR2 FQGTGA. V gave up 2 bases and J gave up 1 base; unmatched junction bases: 3. The CDR3 runs 17 residues.

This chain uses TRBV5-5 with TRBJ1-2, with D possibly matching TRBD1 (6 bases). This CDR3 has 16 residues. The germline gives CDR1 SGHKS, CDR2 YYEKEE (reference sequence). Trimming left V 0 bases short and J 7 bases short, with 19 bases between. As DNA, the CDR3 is TGTGCCAGCAGCTTGGCTGGGGCAGGGGTTCGGTTTGGCTACACCTTC. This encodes CASSLAGAGVRFGYTF. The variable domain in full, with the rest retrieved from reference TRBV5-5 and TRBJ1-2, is DAGVTQSPTHLIKTRGQQVTLRCSPISGHKSVSWYQQVLGQGPQFIFQYYEKEERGRGNFPDRFSARQFPNYSSELNVNALLLGDSALYLCASSLAGAGVRFGYTFGSGTRLTVV.